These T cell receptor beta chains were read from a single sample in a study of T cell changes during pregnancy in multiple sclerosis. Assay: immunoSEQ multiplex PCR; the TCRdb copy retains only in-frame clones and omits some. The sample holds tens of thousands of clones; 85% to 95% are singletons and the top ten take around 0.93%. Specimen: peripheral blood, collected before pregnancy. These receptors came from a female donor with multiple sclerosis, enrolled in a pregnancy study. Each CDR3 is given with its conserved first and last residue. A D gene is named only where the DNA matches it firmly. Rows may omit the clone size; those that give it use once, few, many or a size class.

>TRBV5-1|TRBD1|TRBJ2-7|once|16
CASSLGPGTASYEQYF
TGCGCCAGCAGCTTGGGTCCCGGGACAGCCTCCTACGAGCAGTACTTC
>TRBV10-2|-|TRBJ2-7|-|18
CASRPLGRGATISYEQYF
TGCGCCAGCAGACCCCTGGGTCGGGGGGCCACTATTTCCTACGAGCAGTACTTC
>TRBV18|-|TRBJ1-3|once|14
CASSPAGKGNTIYF
TGTGCCAGCTCACCAGCGGGGAAAGGAAACACCATATATTTT
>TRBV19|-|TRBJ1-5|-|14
CARSGVEVRTGQHF
TGTGCTCGGTCGGGAGTGGAGGTCAGGACGGGACAGCATTTT
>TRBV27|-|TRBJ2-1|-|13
CASSSGIGNEQFF
TGTGCCAGCAGCTCCGGTATTGGCAATGAGCAGTTCTTC
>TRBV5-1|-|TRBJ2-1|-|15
CASSLAGSSYNEQFF
TGCGCCAGCAGCTTGGCTGGGAGCTCCTACAATGAGCAGTTCTTC
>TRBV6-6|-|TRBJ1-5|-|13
CASRDSPNQPQHF
TGTGCCAGCAGGGACAGCCCCAATCAGCCCCAGCATTTT
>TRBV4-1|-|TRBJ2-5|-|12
CASSQPQETQYF
TGCGCCAGCAGCCAACCACAAGAGACCCAGTACTTC
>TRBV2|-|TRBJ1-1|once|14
CASMNFLSNTEAFF
TGTGCCAGCATGAACTTTCTGTCGAACACTGAAGCTTTCTTT
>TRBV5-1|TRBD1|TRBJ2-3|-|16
CASSLGQGGSTDTQYF
TGCGCCAGCAGCTTGGGACAGGGTGGGAGCACAGATACGCAGTATTTT
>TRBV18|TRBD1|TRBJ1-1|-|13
CASSRQGGTEAFF
TGTGCCAGCTCACGACAGGGGGGAACTGAAGCTTTCTTT
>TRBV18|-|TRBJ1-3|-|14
CASSPSGPGNTIYF
TGTGCCAGCTCACCTTCAGGCCCTGGAAACACCATATATTTT
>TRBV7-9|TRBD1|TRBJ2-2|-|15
CASRLDRAVPGELFF
TGTGCCAGCAGATTAGACAGGGCGGTCCCCGGGGAGCTGTTTTTT
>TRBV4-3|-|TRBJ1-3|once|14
CASSQAGVGNTIYF
TGCGCCAGCAGCCAAGCGGGGGTTGGAAACACCATATATTTT
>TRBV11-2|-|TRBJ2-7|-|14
CASSFGQGIYEQYF
TGTGCCAGCAGCTTCGGCCAGGGGATCTACGAGCAGTACTTC
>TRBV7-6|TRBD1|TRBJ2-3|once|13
CASSQRQGDTQYF
TGTGCCAGCAGCCAGAGACAGGGAGATACGCAGTATTTT
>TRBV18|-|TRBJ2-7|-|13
CASSPPSSYEQYF
TGTGCCAGCTCACCGCCGAGCTCCTACGAGCAGTACTTC
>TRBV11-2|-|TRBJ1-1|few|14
CASSFGTGGPEAFF
TGTGCCAGCAGCTTTGGGACTGGAGGGCCTGAAGCTTTCTTT
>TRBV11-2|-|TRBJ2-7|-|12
CASSPFSYEQYF
TGTGCCAGCAGCCCCTTCAGCTACGAGCAGTACTTC
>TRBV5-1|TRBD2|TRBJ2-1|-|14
CASSPGDYYNEQFF
TGCGCCAGCAGCCCGGGGGACTACTACAATGAGCAGTTCTTC
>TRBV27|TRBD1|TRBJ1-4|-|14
CASSSQGAGEKLFF
TGTGCCAGCAGTTCACAGGGGGCAGGTGAAAAACTGTTTTTT
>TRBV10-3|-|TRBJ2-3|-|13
CAISGRSTDTQYF
TGTGCCATCAGTGGGAGAAGCACAGATACGCAGTATTTT
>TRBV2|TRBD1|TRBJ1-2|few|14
CASRRDRGRSGYTF
TGTGCCAGCAGAAGGGACAGGGGGCGATCTGGCTACACCTTC
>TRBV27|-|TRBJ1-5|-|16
CASSLGTPYSNQPQHF
TGTGCCAGCAGTTTAGGGACTCCATATAGCAATCAGCCCCAGCATTTT
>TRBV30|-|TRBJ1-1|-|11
CAWIVATEAFF
TGTGCCTGGATCGTGGCCACTGAAGCTTTCTTT